The next 21 T cell receptor beta chains were all read from a single sample in a study of blood T cells in healthy people across ages. With a J-beta primer mix and a sample-barcoded 5' primer, a second PCR ran about 7 to 11 cycles. TCRdb called the 5' RACE reads again in MiXCR, with one record for every CDR3 protein. The sample lists about 630,000 distinct CDR3 sequences, about 21% occurring once. Sequencing input: blood. Receptors were obtained from a man in his sixties or seventies in good health.

This chain joins TRBV12-3 or TRBV12-4 and TRBJ2-4, with a tentative D call TRBD2 (5 bases). V gave up 5 bases and J gave up 4 bases, with 18 bases separating them. The CDR3 covers 16 residues. CDR3 in amino acids: CASSPRVEGVKNIQYF. CDR3 coding DNA: TGTGCCAGCAGTCCCCGGGTCGAGGGTGTTAAAAACATTCAGTACTTC.

This chain joins TRBV12-3 or TRBV12-4 and TRBJ1-2; a weak D match, TRBD1 (6 bases). The CDR3 covers 14 residues. V gave up 5 bases and J gave up 4 bases, with 14 bases separating them. The CDR3 region has the DNA TGTGCCAGCAGTCCTGTTAGGGGGGGCTATGGCTACACCTTC. It yields the protein CASSPVRGGYGYTF.

This chain links TRBV29-1 with TRBJ2-1; possibly TRBD1 for D (6 bases). Germline V gene data show CDR1 as SQVTM and CDR2 as ANQGSEA. V shed 7 bases and J shed 8 bases, with 18 bases lying between them. This CDR3 region has 13 residues. The CDR3 bases are TGCAGCGGGACCCGGGACATGACCGATGAGCAGTTCTTC. Translated: CSGTRDMTDEQFF.

In this sample, this clonotype turned up a few times. The chain recombines TRBV2 with TRBJ1-6; no clear D. The CDR3 consists of 17 residues. Germline V CDR1 and CDR2: SNHLY, FYNNEI. Trimming took off 5 bases at V and 1 base at J, with 15 bases between the two ends. The CDR3 reads CASSTSGKVSYNSPLHF. In DNA form, the CDR3 reads TGTGCCAGCAGTACCAGTGGGAAAGTTTCCTATAATTCACCCCTCCACTTT.

This clonotype was picked up a small number of times. This chain connects TRBV27 to TRBJ2-2; TRBD2 agrees at 12 bases. Trimming took 1 base from V and 5 from J; bases not matched to a gene: 2. Looked up from germline, CDR1 is MNHEY and CDR2 is SMNVEV (reference sequence). This CDR3 region has 16 residues. In DNA form, the CDR3 reads TGTGCCAGCAGTTTATTAACTAGCGGGAGGACCGGGGAGCTGTTTTTT. Protein product: CASSLLTSGRTGELFF.

This clonotype has a count of ten or more. The chain combines TRBV5-1 with TRBJ2-3; 11 bases line up with TRBD2. Trimming cost V 5 bases and J 6 bases; bases outside gene matches: 5. Germline lookup yields CDR1 SGHRS and CDR2 YFSETQ. The length of the CDR3 is 14 residues. The CDR3 sequence is CASSLAGGRDTQYF. CDR3 DNA: TGCGCCAGCAGTCTAGCGGGAGGTCGGGATACGCAGTATTTT.

For this clonotype: The junction differs from germline at one of its ends, possibly a read error. This chain uses TRBV7-9 with TRBJ2-7; 7 bases agree with TRBD1. The CDR3 has 14 amino acids. CDR1 and CDR2 from the germline V gene are SEHNR and FQNEAQ (reference sequence). CDR3 loop: CAGSQSGQVYEQYF. CDR3 nucleotide sequence: TGTGCCGGCAGCCAATCCGGACAGGTCTACGAGCAGTACTTC.

This clonotype was seen more than once but under ten times. The V and J genes are TRBV5-6 and TRBJ1-3; D unclear. Trimming left V 0 bases short and J 0 bases short, with 4 bases between. Germline CDR1 and CDR2: SGHDT and YYEEEE. The CDR3 extends over 14 amino acids. Here the CDR3 DNA reads TGTGCCAGCAGCTTGGTCACCTCTGGAAACACCATATATTTT. Translation: CASSLVTSGNTIYF.

The DNA of the CDR3 is TGTGCCATCAGACCGGGACTAGCGGGAGGAGAGACCCAGTACTTC. It specifies CAIRPGLAGGETQYF. The rearrangement links TRBV10-3 to TRBJ2-1, with 15 bases identical to TRBD2. The J call may be in error: the DNA end matches TRBJ2-5 better. Germline CDR1 and CDR2: ENHRY and SYGVKD. The CDR3 has 15 amino acids.

A few counts support this clonotype. The chain links TRBV6-1 to TRBJ1-2; 9 bases align to TRBD1. The trim removed 6 bases at V and 8 bases at J, leaving 16 bases unmatched. The CDR3 has 16 amino acids. CDR1 is MNHNS and CDR2 is SASEGT in the germline V gene. The CDR3 DNA is TGTGCCAGCAGGCGAGCGGGACAGGGTCAGAGTTGGGGCTACACCTTC. Its translation: CASRRAGQGQSWGYTF.

This clonotype showed up just a few times. This rearrangement joins TRBV20-1 to TRBJ2-1; D unresolved. CDR1 DFQATT and CDR2 SNEGSKA come from the germline V gene (reference sequence). V dropped 0 bases and J dropped 3 bases, with 9 bases sitting between them. The CDR3 runs 14 residues. CDR3 DNA sequence: TGCAGTGCTAGAGATGAGGCAGGCTACAATGAGCAGTTCTTC. This codes for CSARDEAGYNEQFF.

The chain couples TRBV29-1 to TRBJ1-6, with D possibly being TRBD1 (5 bases). Germline V CDR1 and CDR2: SQVTM, ANQGSEA. The CDR3 spans 15 residues. V lost 0 bases and J lost 9, with 15 bases in between. This CDR3 reads CSVEEQEIYGSPLHF. The CDR3, as DNA: TGCAGCGTTGAAGAACAGGAGATCTATGGTTCACCCCTCCACTTT.

Only a few counts were recorded for this clonotype. The rearrangement uses TRBV5-1 and TRBJ2-1; 12 bases match TRBD1. The V and J ends lost 4 bases and 2 bases, in that order; junction bases with no gene match: 4. Looked up from germline, CDR1 is SGHRS and CDR2 is YFSETQ. This CDR3 comprises 16 residues. The CDR3 spells CASSPGQGAAYNEQFF. As DNA, the CDR3 is TGCGCCAGCAGCCCGGGACAGGGGGCGGCCTACAATGAGCAGTTCTTC.

This clonotype was counted only a few times. The chain employs TRBV2 and TRBJ2-1, with D hard to call. Near its end, the DNA agrees better with TRBJ2-7, so the J call may be wrong. The germline gives CDR1 SNHLY, CDR2 FYNNEI. The CDR3 is made up of 11 amino acids. The CDR3 sequence: CASRVHYEQYF. In nucleotides, the CDR3 is TGTGCCAGCAGGGTGCACTACGAGCAGTACTTC.

This clonotype was counted once. The chain couples TRBV3-1 to TRBJ2-1; tentative D call: TRBD1 (5 bases). Germline values: CDR1 LGHDT, CDR2 YNNKEL (reference sequence). V was cut by 3 bases and J by 7 bases, with 13 bases left in between. The CDR3 is made up of 14 amino acids. CDR3 amino acids: CASSQDTLANEQFF. The CDR3 DNA reads as TGTGCCAGCAGCCAGGACACCCTGGCAAATGAGCAGTTCTTC.

The rearrangement joins TRBV5-1 to TRBJ1-4, with D hard to call. The CDR3 covers 13 residues. The V and J ends lost 6 bases and 8 bases respectively, with 14 bases between them. CDR1 and CDR2 from the germline V gene are SGHRS and YFSETQ. CDR3 in amino acids: CASTKTPGEKLFF. The CDR3 DNA reads as TGCGCCAGCACCAAAACTCCGGGGGAAAAACTGTTTTTT. Filled out from reference TRBV5-1 and TRBJ1-4, the complete variable domain reads KAGVTQTPRYLIKTRGQQVTLSCSPISGHRSVSWYQQTPGQGLQFLFEYFSETQRNKGNFPGRFSGRQFSNSRSEMNVSTLELGDSALYLCASTKTPGEKLFFGSGTQLSVL.

In regard to this clonotype: At one boundary the junction diverges from the germline segment, which might be a read error. V is TRBV6-1 and J is TRBJ2-1, with D perhaps TRBD2 (5 bases). The V gene's germline CDR1 is MNHNS and CDR2 SASEGT. The CDR3 is 16 amino acids. The CDR3 DNA is TGTGCCAGCAGTGAACGACCGGGGAGCTCCTACAGTGAGCAGTTCTTC. It is translated as CASSERPGSSYSEQFF.

This clonotype has only a few counts. The gene calls are TRBV28 and TRBJ2-5, with 10 bases fitting TRBD2. The J call may be wrong; the DNA end is better matched by TRBJ2-7. The CDR3 sequence is 15 residues long. The V gene's germline CDR1 is MDHEN and CDR2 SYDVKM. DNA for the CDR3: TGTGCCAGCAGGAGGACTAGCGGACTCTCCTACGAGCAGTACTTC. This translates into CASRRTSGLSYEQYF.

This clonotype was seen more than once but under ten times. The chain carries TRBV12-3 or TRBV12-4 and TRBJ2-1; D is uncertain. The V gene lost 6 bases and the J gene lost 0 bases, with 15 bases spanning the gap. The CDR3 totals 16 residues. The chain's CDR3 is CASSVKLKSSYNEQFF. The CDR3 DNA reads TGTGCCAGCAGCGTCAAGTTGAAGAGCTCCTACAATGAGCAGTTCTTC.

The chain uses TRBV4-1 and TRBJ2-1; 8 bases agree with TRBD1. The V segment lost 5 bases and the J segment 9 bases; nucleotides outside the gene matches: 6. CDR3 length equals 13 residues. Germline V gives CDR1 MGHRA, CDR2 YSYEKL. CDR3 nucleotide sequence: TGCGCCAGCAGCGCCAACAGGGGGTCTGAGCAGTTCTTC. This translates into CASSANRGSEQFF.

This clonotype was observed at least ten times. V is TRBV5-1 and J is TRBJ2-7; 9 bases match TRBD1. V was pared by 0 bases and J by 7 bases, with 11 bases of the junction left unmatched. Germline loops: CDR1 SGHRS, CDR2 YFSETQ. The CDR3 loop spans 16 amino acids. The CDR3 is CASSLEGTGLLLEQYF. CDR3 DNA sequence: TGCGCCAGCAGCTTGGAGGGGACAGGGCTTTTGTTGGAGCAGTACTTC. The full variable domain, in which reference TRBV5-1 and TRBJ2-7 provide the parts outside the CDR3, is KAGVTQTPRYLIKTRGQQVTLSCSPISGHRSVSWYQQTPGQGLQFLFEYFSETQRNKGNFPGRFSGRQFSNSRSEMNVSTLELGDSALYLCASSLEGTGLLLEQYFGPGTRLTVT.